The source of this T cell receptor beta chain is a study of T cell repertoires in cytomegalovirus infection (dated by TCRdb to about 2019). In terms of the full investigation: Recently identified HLA-C-restricted CMV epitopes, whose presentation resists viral immunomodulation, were targeted by peptide stimulations together with well-studied HLA-B-restricted epitopes. The HLA type of each donor mattered for the analysis, because public TCR beta signatures pointed to carriage of CMV infection along with the matching HLA type.

This clonotype has ten or more counts. The antigen it binds to is not known. Base qualities are not provided; no much larger clone lies one nucleotide away. The listed sequencing device is Illumina HiSeq 1500. The public reads were run again by TCRdb, first through fastp at Q25 and then through MiXCR, and only productive beta chains were kept. Rows merge per CDR3 protein into single entries with the most common DNA and genes. The sample table shows 70,000 to 95,000 distinct CDR3 sequences, and approximately 30% are seen once. The ten largest clones represent approximately 75% of the sample. V was cut back by 0 bases and J by 1 base, leaving a gap of 9 bases between them. The CDR3 sequence holds 14 residues, the cysteine and phenylalanine included. Just CDR3 DNA is preserved here, 42 bases in frame from base 1. The germline V gene yields SQVTM for CDR1 and ANQGSEA for CDR2. This specimen's treatment or condition label, per the study, means: in vitro stimulation with specific CMV peptide epitopes to enrich CMV-specific T cells.

Study-wide conclusions, independent of this receptor: Carriers of CMV infection plus the relevant HLA type were discriminated by the cumulative frequency of public TCR beta family members in the study cohort and in an independent roughly 370-donor cohort. In the ex vivo response, HLA-C-restricted CMV-specific TCR beta clonotypes were dominant, and in two of eight donors the single most frequent clonotype came from this HLA-C-restricted group.

This receptor was obtained from a human donor in good health (CMV status not recorded). Some clones in this sample may be carry-over from other donors' samples. The chain is encoded by TRBV29-1 joined to TRBJ1-1, with the D gene too uncertain to name. Here the sequenced sample was CD8+ T cells from cultured PBMCs, taken from culture after CMV antigen stimulation. CDR3 region: CSVEEGGWNTEAFF. The bases are TGCAGCGTTGAAGAAGGCGGGTGGAACACTGAAGCTTTCTTT.